These 5 T cell receptor beta chains came from one sample sequenced in a study of T cell responses to AZD1222 COVID-19 vaccine. Generated by immunoSEQ multiplex PCR, the TCRdb table keeps only in-frame clones and is missing some. The top ten clones hold 2.6% of a sample with 150,000 to 200,000 clones, roughly nine tenths of them seen once. The specimen was peripheral blood, collected on day 0 of AZD1222 vaccination. The origin of the receptors is an adult in good health.

This clone was seen only a few times. V is TRBV11-2 and J is TRBJ2-1, with D possibly TRBD2 on 5 matching bases. Per the germline V gene, CDR1 is SGHAT and CDR2 is FQNNGV. The ends were cut back, 4 bases at V and 7 bases at J, with 17 bases in the middle. This CDR3 region has 15 residues. This CDR3 is CASSSPGLRRNEQFF. The CDR3 nucleotides read TGTGCCAGCAGCTCCCCGGGGTTGCGACGAAATGAGCAGTTCTTC.

V and J are TRBV19 and TRBJ2-1; 10 bases map to TRBD2. Germline CDR1 is LNHDA and CDR2 is SQIVND (reference sequence). CDR3 size: 15 residues. With 2 bases clipped from V and 7 bases from J, the junction kept 5 bases outside the gene matches. The CDR3 loop is CASSIRAGGPNEQFF. CDR3 DNA: TGTGCCAGTAGTATACGAGCGGGAGGGCCAAATGAGCAGTTCTTC.

This chain joins TRBV5-6 and TRBJ2-5; no clear D gene. The germline V gene has CDR1 SGHDT and CDR2 YYEEEE. V was shortened by 0 bases and J by 7 bases, with 7 bases between the two germline ends. This CDR3 comprises 12 residues. CDR3 bases: TGTGCCAGCAGCTTGGAATCAGCGACCCAGTACTTC. It specifies CASSLESATQYF.

There are a few counts of this clone. The chain has TRBV3-1 (or the pseudogene TRBV3-2) and TRBJ1-4, with D maybe TRBD1 (5 bases). The CDR3 runs 17 residues. Germline V gene data show CDR1 as LGHDT and CDR2 as YNNKEL (reference sequence). The V and J ends lost 0 bases and 3 bases respectively, with 14 bases between them. CDR3 nucleotide sequence: TGTGCCAGCAGCCAAGATGCGGGGCCGGGGGCTAATGAAAAACTGTTTTTT. It translates to CASSQDAGPGANEKLFF.

The chain uses TRBV7-2 and TRBJ2-2; 7 positions agree with TRBD1. Germline CDR1 reads SGHTA; CDR2 reads FQGNSA. The CDR3 is made up of 14 amino acids. Trimming at V came to 5 bases and at J to 0 bases, leaving 0 bases not matched to a gene. The chain's CDR3 is CASSQGANTGELFF. The CDR3 region has the DNA TGTGCCAGCAGCCAGGGGGCGAACACCGGGGAGCTGTTTTTT. The full variable domain, rest sourced from reference TRBV7-2 and TRBJ2-2, is GAGVSQSPSNKVTEKGKDVELRCDPISGHTALYWYRQSLGQGLEFLIYFQGNSAPDKSGLPSDRFSAERTGGSVSTLTIQRTQQEDSAVYLCASSQGANTGELFFGEGSRLTVL.